This TCR beta chain appears in the sequencing data of a study of blood T cell repertoires in COVID-19. Across the whole study: Samples taken during acute and convalescent COVID-19 were collected in the United States, Italy and Spain. Sources were T cells, B-cell-depleted T cells, or PBMCs; the material itself was cDNA or gDNA.

Original handling: Cell counts per sample came from amplifying reference gene primers. Using immunoSEQ multiplex PCR, the repertoire was profiled, and TCRdb retains in-frame clones only, with some absent. Clonal size and the V and J genes are those of that table, whereas D and trimming came from the DNA. Of fewer than 150,000 clones listed, 75% to 85% are singletons. Germline V gene lookup returns CDR1 SGHTA and CDR2 FQGTGA. This CDR3 has 13 residues. V trimming: 2 bases; J trimming: 12 bases; junction bases outside the gene matches: 10. The sample was peripheral blood. The chain links TRBV7-3 to TRBJ2-7, with TRBD1 identical over 7 bases. This TCR derives from a woman of 80 years or more with acute or convalescent COVID-19. The CDR3 sequence is CASSLGGQARPYF. DNA of the CDR3: TGTGCCAGCAGCTTAGGCGGACAGGCAAGACCGTACTTC.